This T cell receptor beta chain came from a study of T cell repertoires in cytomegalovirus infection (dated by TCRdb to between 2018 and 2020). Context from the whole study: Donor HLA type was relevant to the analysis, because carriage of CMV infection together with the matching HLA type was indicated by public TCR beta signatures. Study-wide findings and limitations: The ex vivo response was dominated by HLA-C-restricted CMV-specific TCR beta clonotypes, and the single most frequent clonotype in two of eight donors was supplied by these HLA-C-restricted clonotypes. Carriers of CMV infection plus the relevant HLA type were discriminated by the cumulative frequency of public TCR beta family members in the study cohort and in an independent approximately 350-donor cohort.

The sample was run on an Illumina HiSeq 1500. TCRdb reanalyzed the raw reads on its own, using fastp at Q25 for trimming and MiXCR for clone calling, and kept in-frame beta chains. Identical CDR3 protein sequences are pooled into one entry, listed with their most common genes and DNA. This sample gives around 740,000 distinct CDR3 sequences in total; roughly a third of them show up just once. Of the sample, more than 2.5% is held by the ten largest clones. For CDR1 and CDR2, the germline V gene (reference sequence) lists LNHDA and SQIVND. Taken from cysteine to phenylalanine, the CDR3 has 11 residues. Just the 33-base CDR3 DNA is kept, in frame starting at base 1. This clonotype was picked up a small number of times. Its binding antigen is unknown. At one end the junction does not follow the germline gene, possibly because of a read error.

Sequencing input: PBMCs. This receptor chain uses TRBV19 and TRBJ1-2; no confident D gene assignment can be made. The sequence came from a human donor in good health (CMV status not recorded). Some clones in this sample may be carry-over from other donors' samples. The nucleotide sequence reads TGTGCCAGTAGTATAGGTTTCGGATACTTCTTC. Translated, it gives CASSIGFGYFF. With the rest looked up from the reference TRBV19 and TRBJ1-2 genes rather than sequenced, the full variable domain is DGGITQSPKYLFRKEGQNVTLSCEQNLNHDAMYWYRQDPGQGLRLIYYSQIVNDFQKGDIAEGYSVSREKKESFPLTVTSAQKNPTAFYLCASSIGFGYFFGSGTRLTVV.